In its sample, the clone carrying this T cell receptor beta chain was seen a few times. Its specificity is unknown. The sample originates from a study of human T cells and chemical hapten exposure. Study results and limitations: TCRs exceeding 1 in 1000 frequency stayed unchanged with DPC sensitization.

This CDR3 comprises 15 residues. The germline gives CDR1 MNHEY, CDR2 SMNVEV (reference sequence). The V gene end was trimmed by 3 bases and the J gene end by 5 bases; junction bases not matched to a gene: 6. From the 5' RACE reads, TCRdb called clonotypes with MiXCR, one entry per CDR3 protein. The table shows more than 75,000 distinct CDR3 sequences, with 15% to 20% occurring only once. Whole blood, unfractionated, served as the material for total RNA extraction. This TCR was sampled from a female donor in good health. The chain is built from TRBV27 and TRBJ1-4; 7 bases match TRBD1. CDR3 DNA: TGTGCCAGCAGTTTCTGGACAGGAGGGAATGAAAAACTGTTTTTT. Translation: CASSFWTGGNEKLFF.